This record looks at one TCR beta chain sequence and its context. Antigen unknown. This specimen belongs to a study of cytomegalovirus exposure and HLA in healthy donors. Study-level points and caveats: What a later analysis showed was that several of the most significant clusters appeared linked to common viral pathogens.

This PCR relied on a set of 60 Vbeta primers and 13 Jbeta primers. The repertoire was sequenced with immunoSEQ multiplex PCR; TCRdb's copy has only in-frame clones and lacks some. The sample yields about 59,000 clones, 65% to 80% seen once. From germline, CDR1 is SGHVS and CDR2 FQNEAQ. The CDR3 consists of 13 residues. V was shortened by 3 bases and J by 6 bases, with 12 bases between the two germline ends. The sample comprised PBMCs. This TCR was sampled from a man between 25 and 39 years old in good health and CMV-seropositive. The rearrangement links TRBV7-8 to TRBJ2-7; weak D call: TRBD1 (5 bases). The CDR3 DNA reads as TGTGCCAGCAGCTTTCAGGGAACGGGCGAGCAGTACTTC. Its translation is CASSFQGTGEQYF.